This T cell receptor beta chain was recovered during a study of shared T cell receptors in the human thymus. The trim removed 1 base at V and 8 bases at J, leaving 8 bases unmatched. The V gene's germline CDR1 is SGHKS and CDR2 YYEKEE (reference sequence). CDR3 size: 14 residues. Sequencing was performed with immunoSEQ multiplex PCR; in TCRdb, only in-frame clones are kept and a portion is missing. The sample holds about 730,000 clones, roughly 85% seen once. This sample also belongs to another study, concerning human thymus T cells.

The sample was thymocytes. This sequence originates from a girl younger than two with a congenital heart defect. The chain links TRBV5-5 to TRBJ1-2; TRBD1 agrees at 7 bases. Written as DNA, the CDR3 is TGTGCCAGCAGCTTGAAGGGACAGCCCGGGGGCTACACCTTC. Its translation is CASSLKGQPGGYTF.